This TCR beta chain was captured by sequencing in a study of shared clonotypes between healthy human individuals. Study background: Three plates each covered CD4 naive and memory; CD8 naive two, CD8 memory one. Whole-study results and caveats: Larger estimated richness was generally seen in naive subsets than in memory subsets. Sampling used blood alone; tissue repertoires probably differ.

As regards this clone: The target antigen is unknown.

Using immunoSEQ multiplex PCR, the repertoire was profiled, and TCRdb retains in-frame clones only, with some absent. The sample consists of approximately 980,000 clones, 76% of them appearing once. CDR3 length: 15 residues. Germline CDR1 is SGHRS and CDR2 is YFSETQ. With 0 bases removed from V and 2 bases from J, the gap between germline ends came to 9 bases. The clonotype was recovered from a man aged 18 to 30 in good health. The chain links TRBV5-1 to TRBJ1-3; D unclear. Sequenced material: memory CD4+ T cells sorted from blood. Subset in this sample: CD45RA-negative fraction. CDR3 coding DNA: TGCGCCAGCAGCTTGGCCGGGGAGCCTGGAAACACCATATATTTT. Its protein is CASSLAGEPGNTIYF.